This TCR beta chain was sequenced for a study of blood T cell repertoires in COVID-19. The overall study: The United States, Italy and Spain provided the acute and convalescent COVID-19 samples. Nucleic acid was either cDNA or gDNA, and it came from T cells, B-cell-depleted T cells, or PBMCs.

With 6 bases removed from V and 5 bases from J, the gap between germline ends came to 10 bases. Germline CDR1 and CDR2: SEHNR and FQNEAQ (reference sequence). The CDR3 has 12 amino acids. Measured with immunoSEQ multiplex PCR; TCRdb has only the in-frame clones, and not every one. The table has about 400,000 clones, approximately 88% seen once. What was sequenced was PBMCs or T cells enriched from blood (not recorded which). The chain uses TRBV7-9 and TRBJ1-1, with D perhaps matching TRBD1 (6 bases). This TCR was sampled from a woman aged 35 to 49 with acute COVID-19. DNA of the CDR3: TGTGCCAGCAGACCAGGGGAAACTGAAGCTTTCTTT. The encoded protein is CASRPGETEAFF.